This TCR beta chain was observed in a study of blood T cell repertoires in COVID-19. Study in general: PBMCs, B-cell-depleted T cells, or T cells provided the cDNA or gDNA that made up the material.

V was cut by 1 base and J by 6 bases, with 11 bases left in between. Germline V lookup: CDR1 SGDLS, CDR2 YYNGEE. The CDR3 is 14 residues long. Produced via immunoSEQ multiplex PCR; TCRdb's table is partial and in-frame only. The sample shows approximately 110,000 clones, around 90% of them seen only once. Patients of the Seattle cohort, enrolled during active infection, were followed longitudinally. This clone was observed a handful of times. V and J are TRBV9 and TRBJ2-1; weak D call: TRBD2 (6 bases). This sequence originates from a man aged 45 to 65 with COVID-19, enrolled during active disease. The sample was peripheral blood. CDR3: CASSVNIAVNEQFF. The CDR3 DNA follows: TGTGCCAGCAGCGTAAACATAGCGGTCAATGAGCAGTTCTTC.